This T cell receptor (beta chain) stems from a study of T-cell memory formation after mild COVID-19 (dated by TCRdb to about 2021). Some background on the complete study: Most TCR sequence clusters were specific to one of the two donors. Two young, previously healthy adult volunteers, one female and one male, were included in the cohort. In a couple of donors, T-cell clones that expanded and contracted after mild COVID-19 were followed by sequencing TCRalpha and TCRbeta repertoires longitudinally. Findings and caveats that apply to the study as a whole: Contracting CD4+ clones were located mainly in the CM and EM memory subsets, whereas CD8+ clones were found to be enriched in EMRA. Some responding clones were detected in pre-infection memory, suggesting pre-existing cross-reactive memory T cells joined the SARS-CoV-2 response. Clones contracting from day 15 to 85 had balanced CD4/CD8 phenotypes, while a second wave expanding from day 15 to 37 was biased towards CD4+. The study covered only two mild cases, and larger cohorts including severe cases with pre-infection samples were considered necessary. Whether the second-wave clones peaking on day 37 were SARS-CoV-2 specific was not confirmed.

Ficoll-Paque density gradient centrifugation was used to isolate PBMCs. Data came from an Illumina NovaSeq 6000. TCRalpha and TCRbeta cDNA libraries were constructed by 5'RACE with constant-segment primers, with sample barcodes and unique molecular identifiers being introduced. RNA was extracted from every sample with Trizol reagent. Library amplification was performed in two PCR steps, and a second sample barcode and Illumina TruSeq adapters were introduced in the second step. Libraries were sequenced on an Illumina NovaSeq with 2 x 150 bp paired-end reads. As for the authors' bioinformatics: Demultiplexing of reads and collapsing into UMI-guided consensus sequences were performed with migec v1.2.7. With mixcr v2.1.11, UMI consensuses were aligned to TRA and TRB V and J templates and assembled into clonotypes. Clonotypes were classified as expanded or contracted when called significant by both edgeR and NoisET, with noise models trained on biological replicates. For edgeR calls, a false discovery rate-adjusted p below 0.01 and a log2 fold-change threshold of 1 were applied. As an exploratory analysis of dynamics, PCA with hierarchical clustering was applied to max-normalized trajectories of the 1000 most abundant clonotypes. Separately sequenced CD4+ and CD8+ repertoires were used to assign a CD4 or CD8 phenotype to each responding clone. TCRdb trimmed public reads at Q25 via fastp, called clones via MiXCR and kept in-frame beta chains. For every CDR3 protein sequence, its rows merge into one entry that carries the most common genes and DNA. TCRdb assigned the V and J calls; the authors' analysis was not used. The sample table holds some 190,000 distinct CDR3 sequences, of which 16% were seen once. The ten largest make up about 2% of the sample.

Its CDR3 holds 12 amino acids, cysteine through phenylalanine. Only the CDR3 part of the read is kept: 36 bases, read in frame from the first base. The junction carries 12 bases between V and J, which are trimmed by 1 base and 14 bases respectively. Per the germline V gene, SGHAT is the CDR1 and FQNNGV is the CDR2. The table lists this clonotype with a few counts. Its antigen is not yet known. No much larger clone is present one base from it, and per-base qualities are unavailable. The chain is made from TRBV11-2 and TRBJ2-1, with no confident D gene call. Sequences were obtained from PBMCs or a T cell subset sorted from them (not recorded which). The TCR comes from an adult woman who had mild COVID-19 (a few samples of this study predate the infection). The sample titles of this study are shuffled in the database, so cell type and time point are left out; the donor was told from shared clones. The DNA reads as follows: TGTGCCAGCAGCTTAGCCGGGCCGGATAAGTTCTTC. Translation gives CASSLAGPDKFF.